Listed here are 30 T cell receptor beta chains from one sample, sequenced in a study of human T cells and chemical hapten exposure. As for time point: patch test 1, 2 weeks after DPC sensitization. Treatment denoted: therapeutic diphenylcyclopropenone sensitization with weekly scalp DPC. MiXCR, applied by TCRdb to the RACE reads, yields one record per CDR3 protein. The sample holds 180,000 or so distinct CDR3 sequences, approximately 14% seen once. This specimen consisted of whole blood, obtained in connection with sensitization to the hapten diphenylcyclopropenone (DPC). The origin of the receptors is a woman under 40 with alopecia areata. Some clones in this sample may be carry-over from other donors' samples.

This clonotype has a count of ten or more. V usage is TRBV2 and J usage is TRBJ2-3; D is tentatively TRBD1 or TRBD2 (6 bases each). CDR3 length: 12 amino acids. V shed 9 bases and J shed 11 bases, with 18 bases lying between them. Germline lookup yields CDR1 SNHLY and CDR2 FYNNEI. This CDR3 reads CASTNRDSQQYF. The CDR3 DNA sequence: TGTGCCAGTACGAACAGGGACTCCCAGCAGTATTTT.

The sample holds many counts of this clonotype. The chain joins TRBV4-3 to TRBJ2-6; D is perhaps TRBD2 (5 bases). Trimming stripped 0 bases from V and 2 bases from J, with 8 bases between. This CDR3 is 16 amino acids long. Germline V gene data show CDR1 as LGHNA and CDR2 as YSLEER. CDR3 sequence (DNA): TGCGCCAGCAGCCAAGACGAGGGCACTGGGGCCAACGTCCTGACTTTC. Encoded protein: CASSQDEGTGANVLTF.

This clonotype has only a few counts. The chain uses TRBV6-6 and TRBJ1-6, with 9 bases aligning to TRBD1. Germline V gene lookup returns CDR1 MNHNY and CDR2 SVGAGI (reference sequence). The length of the CDR3 is 15 residues. With V trimmed by 7 bases and J by 9 bases, 10 bases remained unmatched. The CDR3 nucleotides read TGTGCCAGCACAGCACAGGGGGCTGTTGGTTCACCCCTCCACTTT. It specifies CASTAQGAVGSPLHF.

In this sample, this clonotype turned up a few times. V is TRBV12-3 or TRBV12-4 and J is TRBJ1-1; D is possibly TRBD1 (6 bases). V was cut by 0 bases and J by 3 bases, with 11 bases left in between. This CDR3 contains 15 residues. Written as DNA, the CDR3 is TGTGCCAGCAGTTTAGCAACAGGGAGCGACACTGAAGCTTTCTTT. Its protein is CASSLATGSDTEAFF.

This clonotype came up a few times. J is TRBJ2-6 and V is TRBV3-1; TRBD1 aligns across 7 bases. The CDR3 covers 17 residues. V dropped 2 bases and J dropped 0; count of bases not matched to a gene: 4. Germline V gene data show CDR1 as LGHDT and CDR2 as YNNKEL (reference sequence). The CDR3 region has the DNA TGTGCCAGCAGCCAACAGGGGGTTCGCTCTGGGGCCAACGTCCTGACTTTC. Translated: CASSQQGVRSGANVLTF. Filled out from reference TRBV3-1 and TRBJ2-6, the complete variable domain reads DTAVSQTPKYLVTQMGNDKSIKCEQNLGHDTMYWYKQDSKKFLKIMFSYNNKELIINETVPNRFSPKSPDKAHLNLHINSLELGDSAVYFCASSQQGVRSGANVLTFGAGSRLTVL.

This clonotype came up a few times. The chain recombines TRBV28 with TRBJ1-1, with D uncertain. This CDR3 has 12 residues. The V end was cut by 4 bases, the J end by 9 bases, with 12 bases between. The germline V gene encodes CDR1 MDHEN and CDR2 SYDVKM. The CDR3: CASSSSVPQAFF. In DNA, the CDR3 is TGTGCCAGCAGTTCATCTGTGCCTCAAGCTTTCTTT. Together with reference TRBV28 and TRBJ1-1, the CDR3 gives the full variable domain: DVKVTQSSRYLVKRTGEKVFLECVQDMDHENMFWYRQDPGLGLRLIYFSYDVKMKEKGDIPEGYSVSREKKERFSLILESASTNQTSMYLCASSSSVPQAFFGQGTRLTVV.

J is TRBJ1-6 and V is TRBV27; no clear D gene. Per the germline V gene, CDR1 is MNHEY and CDR2 is SMNVEV (reference sequence). The CDR3 is 13 amino acids. The V end was cut by 6 bases, the J end by 6 bases, with 9 bases between. The CDR3 DNA is TGTGCCAGCAGCCGGGGTAGTAATTCACCCCTCCACTTT. It is translated as CASSRGSNSPLHF.

This clonotype was counted at least ten times. V gene TRBV6-2 or TRBV6-3 combines with J gene TRBJ1-6; no clear D gene. This CDR3 has 15 amino acids. Per germline, CDR1 MNHEY and CDR2 SVGEGT. Trimming stripped 0 bases from V and 8 bases from J, with 11 bases between. This CDR3 is CASSYSPAGYSPLHF. In nucleotides, the CDR3 is TGTGCCAGCAGTTACTCGCCGGCGGGGTATTCACCCCTCCACTTT.

DNA of the CDR3: TGTGCCAGCAGTCTGGGCCTGGTTAATTCACCCCTCCACTTT. It codes for CASSLGLVNSPLHF. The chain joins TRBV28 to TRBJ1-6, with unresolved D. CDR3 length: 14 residues. Per germline, CDR1 MDHEN and CDR2 SYDVKM. Trimming took off 5 bases at V and 6 bases at J, with 11 bases between the two ends.

The CDR3 nucleotides are TGTGCCAGCAGCCCTCAGGGTTACGGAAATTCACCCCTCCACTTT. Translated: CASSPQGYGNSPLHF. J is TRBJ1-6 and V is TRBV13; tentatively, D is TRBD1 (5 bases). The CDR3 runs 15 residues. Trimming took 5 bases from V and 7 from J, leaving 15 bases between them. Per the germline V gene, CDR1 is PRHDT and CDR2 is FYEKMQ (reference sequence).

The genes are TRBV28 and TRBJ2-6; the D gene is possibly TRBD1 (5 bases). Germline V gene data show CDR1 as MDHEN and CDR2 as SYDVKM. The CDR3 sequence is 17 residues long. With 7 bases removed from V and 0 bases from J, the gap between germline ends came to 16 bases. CDR3 sequence: CASNPAGILSGANVLTF. The CDR3 DNA reads as TGTGCCAGCAACCCGGCAGGGATCCTCTCTGGGGCCAACGTCCTGACTTTC.

This clonotype was counted ten times or more. The chain couples TRBV29-1 to TRBJ2-3; 10 nucleotides align to TRBD1. Unmatched junction bases numbered 3, after V lost 6 bases and J lost 3 bases. Germline V gives CDR1 SQVTM, CDR2 ANQGSEA. The CDR3 loop spans 13 amino acids. Written as DNA, the CDR3 is TGCAGCGTACGGGGACAGGGGACAGATACGCAGTATTTT. It yields the protein CSVRGQGTDTQYF.

This chain uses TRBV12-3 or TRBV12-4 with TRBJ1-3; the D gene is possibly TRBD1 (6 bases). V was pared by 0 bases and J by 11 bases, with 17 bases between. This CDR3 has 15 amino acids. The CDR3, as DNA: TGTGCCAGCAGTTTAGCGACGGGACACCAGTTGGCCATATATTTT. Encoded protein: CASSLATGHQLAIYF.

This clonotype was recorded many times. CDR3 DNA: TGTGCCAGCAGCCGTTTAGTGGGTGATACTGGAAACACCATATATTTT. It is translated as CASSRLVGDTGNTIYF. The chain employs TRBV7-9 and TRBJ1-3; no reliable D call. Germline V gene sequence: CDR1 SEHNR, CDR2 FQNEAQ (reference sequence). V gave up 5 bases and J gave up 2 bases, with 16 bases separating them. CDR3 length equals 16 residues.

The J gene is TRBJ1-1, the V gene TRBV29-1; TRBD1 is a possible D gene (5 bases). Trimming stripped 2 bases from V and 7 bases from J, with 20 bases between. Germline CDR1 reads SQVTM; CDR2 reads ANQGSEA. The CDR3 consists of 15 residues. DNA of the CDR3: TGCAGCGTTGAACCGTGGGGGGGAAGGCAGGATGAAGCTTTCTTT. Protein sequence: CSVEPWGGRQDEAFF.

This clonotype was detected ten times or more. The V call is TRBV7-3, the J call TRBJ1-2, with no clear D. V lost 5 bases, J lost 0 bases, and 16 bases lay in between. In germline, CDR1 is SGHTA, CDR2 FQGTGA. There are 16 residues in the CDR3. The CDR3 DNA sequence: TGTGCCAGCAGCCCTGGTACGAGGAGCTCTAACTATGGCTACACCTTC. This sequence encodes CASSPGTRSSNYGYTF.

This clonotype came up a few times. The CDR3 nucleotides are TGTGCCAGCTCACCAGGGACACAGCACGAGCAGTACTTC. Amino acid sequence: CASSPGTQHEQYF. The rearrangement uses TRBV18 and TRBJ2-7, with D possibly being TRBD1 (6 bases). CDR3 length equals 13 residues. Germline V gene data show CDR1 as KGHSH and CDR2 as LQKENI. Trimming pared 2 bases from V and 5 bases from J, leaving 10 bases between.

The V gene is TRBV7-9, the J gene TRBJ2-1; D is unresolved. Trimming pared 4 bases from V and 7 bases from J, leaving 8 bases between. CDR1 SEHNR and CDR2 FQNEAQ come from the germline V gene (reference sequence). The CDR3 covers 12 residues. The CDR3 region has the DNA TGTGCCAGCAGCTCCACCCGAAATGAGCAGTTCTTC. This gives the protein CASSSTRNEQFF.

This clonotype was found a few times. J is TRBJ1-2 and V is TRBV5-5, with D possibly being TRBD1 (5 bases). The CDR3 spans 14 residues. Germline loops: CDR1 SGHKS, CDR2 YYEKEE (reference sequence). V dropped 1 base and J dropped 2 bases, with 9 bases sitting between them. The CDR3 sequence is CASSLFGGNYGYTF. DNA of the CDR3: TGTGCCAGCAGCTTGTTCGGGGGAAACTATGGCTACACCTTC. Complete variable domain (other parts from reference TRBV5-5 and TRBJ1-2): DAGVTQSPTHLIKTRGQQVTLRCSPISGHKSVSWYQQVLGQGPQFIFQYYEKEERGRGNFPDRFSARQFPNYSSELNVNALLLGDSALYLCASSLFGGNYGYTFGSGTRLTVV.

This clonotype occurred a few times. This sequence joins TRBV29-1 and TRBJ1-2; D is perhaps TRBD1 (5 bases). This CDR3 region has 12 residues. Trimming took 6 bases from V and 4 from J, leaving 12 bases between them. Germline CDR1 and CDR2: SQVTM and ANQGSEA. This CDR3 is CSVNRDGYGYTF. The CDR3 nucleotides are TGCAGCGTCAACCGGGACGGCTATGGCTACACCTTC.

This clonotype came up a few times. This chain uses TRBV5-1 with TRBJ2-7, with 7 bases fitting TRBD2. Germline CDR1 reads SGHRS; CDR2 reads YFSETQ. The ends lost 4 bases at V and 5 bases at J; junction bases unmatched: 12. The CDR3 runs 15 residues. The CDR3 bases are TGCGCCAGCAGCCCAGGGAGGGCGGGGTTGAACGAGCAGTACTTC. Translated: CASSPGRAGLNEQYF.

The rearrangement uses TRBV5-5 and TRBJ1-3, with unresolved D. The germline V gene encodes CDR1 SGHKS and CDR2 YYEKEE (reference sequence). The ends were cut back, 3 bases at V and 1 base at J, with 17 bases in the middle. The CDR3 contains 17 residues. The CDR3: CASSSPLTRTSGNTIYF. As DNA, the CDR3 is TGTGCCAGCAGCTCACCGCTCACAAGAACTTCTGGAAACACCATATATTTT.

This clonotype was picked up many times. The V gene is TRBV7-8, the J gene TRBJ1-1, with D tentatively TRBD1 (5 bases). Per germline, CDR1 SGHVS and CDR2 FQNEAQ. V gave up 5 bases and J gave up 11 bases, with 21 bases separating them. The CDR3 extends over 14 amino acids. The CDR3 DNA is TGTGCCAGCAGCCAAACCCGGGCGGGGGGAAAGGCTTTCTTT. This codes for CASSQTRAGGKAFF.

This clonotype has just a few counts. V is TRBV7-9 and J is TRBJ2-3; TRBD1 matches 10 bases. Germline CDR1 is SEHNR and CDR2 is FQNEAQ (reference sequence). The CDR3 contains 18 residues. Trimming at V came to 3 bases and at J to 4 bases, leaving 13 bases not matched to a gene. CDR3 protein: CASSFLTGTGEGADTQYF. The CDR3 nucleotides are TGTGCCAGCAGCTTTCTCACCGGGACAGGGGAAGGGGCAGATACGCAGTATTTT. The full variable domain, rest sourced from reference TRBV7-9 and TRBJ2-3, is DTGVSQNPRHKITKRGQNVTFRCDPISEHNRLYWYRQTLGQGPEFLTYFQNEAQLEKSRLLSDRFSAERPKGSFSTLEIQRTEQGDSAMYLCASSFLTGTGEGADTQYFGPGTRLTVL.

This clonotype was counted a few times. The chain is built from TRBV12-3 or TRBV12-4 and TRBJ1-3, with D perhaps matching TRBD1 (6 bases). The CDR3 consists of 16 residues. Trimming took off 5 bases at V and 0 bases at J, with 14 bases between the two ends. CDR3 coding DNA: TGTGCCAGCAGTCCCTGGACAGTCAGCTCTGGAAACACCATATATTTT. It is translated as CASSPWTVSSGNTIYF.

The gene calls are TRBV6-2 or TRBV6-3 and TRBJ1-1; perhaps TRBD1 as D (5 bases). The germline CDR1 and CDR2 sequences are MNHEY and SVGEGT. The CDR3 length is 15 residues. V lost 4 bases, J lost 0 bases, and 12 bases lay in between. The CDR3 coding sequence is TGTGCCAGCAGTTGGAACAGGAACTTGAACACTGAAGCTTTCTTT. It yields the protein CASSWNRNLNTEAFF.

This clonotype was counted a few times. The chain is built from TRBV20-1 and TRBJ2-1, with 8 bases matching TRBD1. Germline-derived CDR1 and CDR2 are DFQATT and SNEGSKA (reference sequence). This CDR3 contains 15 residues. V was pared by 6 bases and J by 4 bases, with 11 bases of the junction left unmatched. CDR3 sequence reads: CSAPQGASWYNEQFF. The DNA of the CDR3 is TGCAGTGCCCCTCAGGGGGCTAGTTGGTACAATGAGCAGTTCTTC.

This chain links TRBV6-5 with TRBJ1-1; 7 nucleotides line up with TRBD1. Germline V CDR1 and CDR2: MNHEY, SVGAGI. The trim removed 8 bases at V and 2 bases at J, leaving 5 bases unmatched. The CDR3 consists of 13 residues. CDR3 loop: CASYRGRNTEAFF. The CDR3 bases are TGTGCCAGCTACAGGGGCCGAAACACTGAAGCTTTCTTT.

This chain uses TRBV3-1 with TRBJ2-7; 10 bases align to TRBD1. The V gene's germline CDR1 is LGHDT and CDR2 YNNKEL (reference sequence). The CDR3 length is 16 residues. J lost 0 bases, V lost 4 bases, and 6 bases had no gene match. CDR3 sequence (DNA): TGTGCCAGCAGCCGCTGGACAGGGGGAAGCTCCTACGAGCAGTACTTC. This encodes CASSRWTGGSSYEQYF.

The chain joins TRBV20-1 to TRBJ2-7; 9 bases match TRBD1. The V and J ends lost 1 base and 2 bases, in that order; junction bases with no gene match: 3. The CDR3 extends over 14 amino acids. Germline CDR1 is DFQATT and CDR2 is SNEGSKA (reference sequence). The CDR3 is CSARVGTGTYEQYF. The CDR3 DNA reads TGCAGTGCTAGAGTGGGGACAGGGACCTACGAGCAGTACTTC.